This T cell receptor (beta chain) originates from a study of identical twins. This clonotype appeared many times. The CDR3 is made up of 18 amino acids. The junction had 12 bases not matched to a gene; V was cut back by 3 bases and J by 7 bases. Germline CDR1 is DFQATT and CDR2 is SNEGSKA (reference sequence). Healthy Caucasians provided all donations. TCRdb reprocessed the 5' RACE reads with MiXCR, giving one entry per CDR3 protein. The sample holds some 96,000 distinct CDR3 sequences, 5.5% to 7% seen once. This TCR derives from a woman aged 45-59 years in good health. The genes are TRBV20-1 and TRBJ2-1; TRBD2 agrees at 16 bases. Input material: memory T cells sorted from blood. CDR3 sequence (DNA): TGCAGTGCTAGCCCGGGACTAGCGGGAGGGCCGATTAGGAATGAGCAGTTCTTC. Protein product: CSASPGLAGGPIRNEQFF.